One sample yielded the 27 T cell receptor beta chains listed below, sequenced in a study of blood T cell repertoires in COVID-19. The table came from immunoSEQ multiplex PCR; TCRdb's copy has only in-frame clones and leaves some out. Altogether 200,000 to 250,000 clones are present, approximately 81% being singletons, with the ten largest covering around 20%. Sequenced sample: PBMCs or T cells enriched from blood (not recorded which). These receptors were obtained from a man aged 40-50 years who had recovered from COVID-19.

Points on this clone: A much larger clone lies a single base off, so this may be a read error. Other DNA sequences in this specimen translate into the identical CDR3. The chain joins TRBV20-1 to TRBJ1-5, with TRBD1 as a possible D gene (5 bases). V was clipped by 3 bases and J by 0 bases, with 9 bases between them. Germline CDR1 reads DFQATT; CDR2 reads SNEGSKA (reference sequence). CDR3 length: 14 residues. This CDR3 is CSASPGLSNQPQHF. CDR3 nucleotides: TGCAGTGCTAGTCCGGGACTTAGCAATCAGCCCCAGCATTTT.

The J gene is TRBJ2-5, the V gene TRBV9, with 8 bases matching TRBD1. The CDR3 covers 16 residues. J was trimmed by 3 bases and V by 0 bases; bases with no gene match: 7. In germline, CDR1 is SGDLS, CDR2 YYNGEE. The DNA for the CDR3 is TGTGCCAGCAGCGTAGCTACAACAGGGGGAAAAGAGACCCAGTACTTC. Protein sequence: CASSVATTGGKETQYF.

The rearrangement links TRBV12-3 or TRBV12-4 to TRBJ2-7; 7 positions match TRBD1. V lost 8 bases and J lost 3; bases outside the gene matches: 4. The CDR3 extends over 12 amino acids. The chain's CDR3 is CASGRQGYEQYF. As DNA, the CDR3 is TGTGCCAGCGGTAGACAGGGCTACGAGCAGTACTTC.

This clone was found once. The CDR3 loop is CASSSPDRTGYGYTF. The CDR3 nucleotides are TGTGCCAGCAGTTCACCCGACCGAACGGGGTATGGCTACACCTTC. The chain combines TRBV28 with TRBJ1-2; D is ambiguous. The CDR3 runs to 15 residues. The V and J ends lost 4 bases and 5 bases respectively, with 17 bases between them. Germline lookup yields CDR1 MDHEN and CDR2 SYDVKM.

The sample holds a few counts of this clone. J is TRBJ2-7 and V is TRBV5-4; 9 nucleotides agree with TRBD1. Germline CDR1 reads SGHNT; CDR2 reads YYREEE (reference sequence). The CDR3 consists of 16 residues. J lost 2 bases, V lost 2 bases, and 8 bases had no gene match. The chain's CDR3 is CASSFGSGTGTYEQYF. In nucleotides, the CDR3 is TGTGCCAGCAGCTTCGGTTCCGGGACAGGGACCTACGAGCAGTACTTC.

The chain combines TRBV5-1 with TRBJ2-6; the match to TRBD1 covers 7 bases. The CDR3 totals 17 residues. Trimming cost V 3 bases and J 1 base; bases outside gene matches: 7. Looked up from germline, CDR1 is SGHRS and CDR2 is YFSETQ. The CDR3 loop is CASSSDRVRSGANVLTF. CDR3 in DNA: TGCGCCAGCAGCTCCGACAGGGTCAGGTCTGGGGCCAACGTCCTGACTTTC.

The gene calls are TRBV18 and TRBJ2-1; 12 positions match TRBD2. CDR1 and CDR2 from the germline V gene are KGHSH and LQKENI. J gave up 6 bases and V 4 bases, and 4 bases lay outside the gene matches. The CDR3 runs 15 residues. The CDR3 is CASSQGTSGLNEQFF. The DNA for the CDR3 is TGTGCCAGCTCACAAGGGACTAGCGGGCTCAATGAGCAGTTCTTC.

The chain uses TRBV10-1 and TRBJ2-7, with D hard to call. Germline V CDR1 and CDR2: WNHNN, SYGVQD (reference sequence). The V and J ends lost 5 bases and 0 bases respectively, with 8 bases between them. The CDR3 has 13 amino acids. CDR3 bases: TGCGCCAGCAGTCCCTCGAGCTCCTACGAGCAGTACTTC. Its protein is CASSPSSSYEQYF.

Written as DNA, the CDR3 is TGTGCCAGCAGTAGTGTGGTTGGCCGTGATTATGGCTACACCTTC. Translating it yields CASSSVVGRDYGYTF. The V gene is TRBV6-5, the J gene TRBJ1-2; D unresolved. From germline, CDR1 is MNHEY and CDR2 SVGAGI. Trimming shortened V by 5 bases and J by 5 bases, and 18 bases separated the two germline ends. CDR3 length: 15 residues.

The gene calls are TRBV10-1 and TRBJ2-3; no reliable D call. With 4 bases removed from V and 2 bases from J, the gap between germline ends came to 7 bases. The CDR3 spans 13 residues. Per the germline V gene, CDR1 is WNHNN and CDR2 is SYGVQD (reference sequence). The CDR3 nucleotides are TGCGCCAGCAGTGTAGTCACCACAGATACGCAGTATTTT. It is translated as CASSVVTTDTQYF.

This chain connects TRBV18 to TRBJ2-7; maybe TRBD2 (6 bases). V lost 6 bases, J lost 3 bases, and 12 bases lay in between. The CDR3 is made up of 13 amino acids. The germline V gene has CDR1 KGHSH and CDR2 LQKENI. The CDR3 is CASSVGGDYEQYF. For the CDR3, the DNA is TGTGCCAGCTCCGTCGGGGGAGACTACGAGCAGTACTTC.

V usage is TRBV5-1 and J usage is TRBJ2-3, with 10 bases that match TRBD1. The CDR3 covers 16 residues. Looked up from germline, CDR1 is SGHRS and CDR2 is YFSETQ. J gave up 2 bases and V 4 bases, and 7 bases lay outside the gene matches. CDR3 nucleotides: TGCGCCAGCAGCCTCCGGGACAGGGGAATCACAGATACGCAGTATTTT. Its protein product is CASSLRDRGITDTQYF.

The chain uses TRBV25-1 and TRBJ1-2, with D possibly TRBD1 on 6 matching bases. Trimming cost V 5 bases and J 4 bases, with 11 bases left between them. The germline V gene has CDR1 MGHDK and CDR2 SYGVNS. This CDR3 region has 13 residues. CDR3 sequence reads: CASSSADSYGYTF. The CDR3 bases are TGTGCCAGCAGTTCCGCGGACAGCTATGGCTACACCTTC.

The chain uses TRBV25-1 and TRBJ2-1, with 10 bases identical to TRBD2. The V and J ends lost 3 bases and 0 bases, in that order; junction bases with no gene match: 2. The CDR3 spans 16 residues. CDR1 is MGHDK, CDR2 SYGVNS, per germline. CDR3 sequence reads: CASSDPSGSSYNEQFF. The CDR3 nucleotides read TGTGCCAGCAGTGACCCTAGCGGGAGCTCCTACAATGAGCAGTTCTTC.

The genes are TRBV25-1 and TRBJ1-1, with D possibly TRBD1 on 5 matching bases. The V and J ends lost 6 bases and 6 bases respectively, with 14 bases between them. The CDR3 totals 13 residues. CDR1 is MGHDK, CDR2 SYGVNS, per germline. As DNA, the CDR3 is TGTGCCAGCAGGCCCACAGGATTCTCTGAAGCTTTCTTT. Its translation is CASRPTGFSEAFF.

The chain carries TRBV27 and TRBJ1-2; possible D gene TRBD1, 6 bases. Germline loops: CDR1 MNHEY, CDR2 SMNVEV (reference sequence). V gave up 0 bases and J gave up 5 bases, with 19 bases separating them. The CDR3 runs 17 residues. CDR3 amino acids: CASSLSWGPPSGYGYTF. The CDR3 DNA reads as TGTGCCAGCAGTTTATCTTGGGGGCCCCCATCAGGGTATGGCTACACCTTC.

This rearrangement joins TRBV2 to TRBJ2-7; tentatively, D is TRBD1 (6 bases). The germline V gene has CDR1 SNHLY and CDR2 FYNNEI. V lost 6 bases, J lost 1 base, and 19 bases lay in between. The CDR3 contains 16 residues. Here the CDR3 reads CASRPLQGSLSYEQYF. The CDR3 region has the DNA TGTGCCAGCAGGCCCCTTCAGGGGTCCCTTTCCTACGAGCAGTACTTC.

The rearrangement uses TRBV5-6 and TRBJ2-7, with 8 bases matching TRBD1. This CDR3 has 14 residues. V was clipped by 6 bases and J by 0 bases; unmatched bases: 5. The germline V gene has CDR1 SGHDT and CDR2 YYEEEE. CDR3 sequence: CASKGQGHSYEQYF. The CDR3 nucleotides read TGTGCCAGCAAAGGACAGGGACACTCCTACGAGCAGTACTTC.

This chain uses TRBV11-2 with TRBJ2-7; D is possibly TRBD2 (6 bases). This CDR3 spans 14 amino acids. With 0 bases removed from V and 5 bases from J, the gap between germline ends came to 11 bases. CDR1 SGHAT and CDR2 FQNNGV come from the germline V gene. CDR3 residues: CASSLEAGGDEQYF. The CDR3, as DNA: TGTGCCAGCAGCTTAGAAGCTGGAGGGGACGAGCAGTACTTC. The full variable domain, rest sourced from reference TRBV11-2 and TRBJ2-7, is EAGVAQSPRYKIIEKRQSVAFWCNPISGHATLYWYQQILGQGPKLLIQFQNNGVVDDSQLPKDRFSAERLKGVDSTLKIQPAKLEDSAVYLCASSLEAGGDEQYFGPGTRLTVT.

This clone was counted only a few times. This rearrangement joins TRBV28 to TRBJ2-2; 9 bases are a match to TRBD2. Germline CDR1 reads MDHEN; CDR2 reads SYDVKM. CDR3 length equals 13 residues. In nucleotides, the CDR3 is TGTGGGGCGACTAGCGGTGATACCGGGGAGCTGTTTTTT. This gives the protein CGATSGDTGELFF.

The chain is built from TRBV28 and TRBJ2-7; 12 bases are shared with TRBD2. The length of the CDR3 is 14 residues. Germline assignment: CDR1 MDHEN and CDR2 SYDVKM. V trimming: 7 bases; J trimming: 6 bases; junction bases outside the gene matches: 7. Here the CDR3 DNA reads TGTGCCAGCATGGATCTAGCGGGAGGGCTCGAGCAGTACTTC. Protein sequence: CASMDLAGGLEQYF.

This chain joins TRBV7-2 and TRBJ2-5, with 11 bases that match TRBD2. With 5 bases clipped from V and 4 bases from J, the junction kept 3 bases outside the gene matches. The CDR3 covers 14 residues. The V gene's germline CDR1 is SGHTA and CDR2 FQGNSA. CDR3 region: CASSRLAGGETQYF. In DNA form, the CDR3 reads TGTGCCAGCAGCCGTCTAGCGGGAGGAGAGACCCAGTACTTC. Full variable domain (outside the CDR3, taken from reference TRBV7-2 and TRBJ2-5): GAGVSQSPSNKVTEKGKDVELRCDPISGHTALYWYRQSLGQGLEFLIYFQGNSAPDKSGLPSDRFSAERTGGSVSTLTIQRTQQEDSAVYLCASSRLAGGETQYFGPGTRLLVL.

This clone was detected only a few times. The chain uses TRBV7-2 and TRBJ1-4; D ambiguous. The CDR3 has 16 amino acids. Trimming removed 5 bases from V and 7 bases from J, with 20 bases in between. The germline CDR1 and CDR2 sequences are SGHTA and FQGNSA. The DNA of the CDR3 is TGTGCCAGCAGCCTCGGTGGAGGGAGGATGGGTGAAAAACTGTTTTTT. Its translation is CASSLGGGRMGEKLFF.

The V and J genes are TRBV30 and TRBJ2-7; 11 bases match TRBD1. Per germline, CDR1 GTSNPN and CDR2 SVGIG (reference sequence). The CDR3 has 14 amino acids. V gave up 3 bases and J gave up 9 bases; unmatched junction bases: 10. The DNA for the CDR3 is TGTGCCTGGAGGGGAGGGACAGGGGGACTTGTGCAGTACTTC. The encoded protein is CAWRGGTGGLVQYF.

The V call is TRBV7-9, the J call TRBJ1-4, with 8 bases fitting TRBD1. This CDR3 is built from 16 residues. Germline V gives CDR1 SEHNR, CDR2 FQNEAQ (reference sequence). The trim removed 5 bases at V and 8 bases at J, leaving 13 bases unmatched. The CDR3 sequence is CASSALQGALQEKLFF. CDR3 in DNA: TGTGCCAGCAGCGCGCTGCAGGGGGCATTACAGGAAAAACTGTTTTTT.

CDR3: CASSKQDKAYEQYF. The DNA of the CDR3 is TGTGCCAGCAGCAAACAGGATAAGGCTTACGAGCAGTACTTC. The chain is built from TRBV9 and TRBJ2-7; D perhaps matches TRBD1 (5 bases). This CDR3 spans 14 amino acids. Germline V gene data show CDR1 as SGDLS and CDR2 as YYNGEE. V lost 4 bases to trimming and J lost 4 bases, with 15 bases between them. The complete variable domain, with remaining parts taken from reference TRBV9 and TRBJ2-7, reads DSGVTQTPKHLITATGQRVTLRCSPRSGDLSVYWYQQSLDQGLQFLIQYYNGEERAKGNILERFSAQQFPDLHSELNLSSLELGDSALYFCASSKQDKAYEQYFGPGTRLTVT.

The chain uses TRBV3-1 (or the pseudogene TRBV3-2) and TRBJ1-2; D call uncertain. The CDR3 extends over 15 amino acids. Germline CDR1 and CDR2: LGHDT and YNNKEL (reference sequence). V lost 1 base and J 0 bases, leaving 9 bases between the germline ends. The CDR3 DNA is TGTGCCAGCAGCCAAGTGCCCAGTACTAACTATGGCTACACCTTC. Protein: CASSQVPSTNYGYTF.